This T cell receptor beta chain came from a study of response to subunit inactivated influenza vaccine. Study-wide results and limits: Few additional T cells are recruited per seasonal influenza vaccination, authors suggested.

Notes on this clonotype: Antigen: not known.

The V gene lost 4 bases and the J gene lost 8 bases, with 14 bases spanning the gap. The CDR3 is 14 amino acids. TCRdb re-called the RT-PCR reads through MiXCR, storing one row per CDR3 protein. The sample includes about 700,000 distinct CDR3 sequences, 11% to 15% of them seen just once. The receptor was derived from a man aged 45-65 years who received an inactivated influenza vaccine. This sample comprised PBMCs from blood, obtained approximately 15 days before vaccination. V and J are TRBV12-3 or TRBV12-4 and TRBJ1-4; maybe TRBD1 (6 bases). The CDR3 coding sequence is TGTGCCAGCAGTTCCACAGGGAAACGCGAAAAACTGTTTTTT. This gives the protein CASSSTGKREKLFF.